This is a list of T cell receptor beta chains from one sample in a study of T cells in localized non-small cell lung cancer. The repertoire was sequenced with immunoSEQ multiplex PCR; TCRdb's copy has only in-frame clones and lacks some. The top ten clones hold 1.7% of a sample with 130,000 or so clones, around 90% of them seen once. The starting material was peripheral blood, obtained before any cancer treatment. These receptors were collected from a female donor at least 60 years old with stage I lung adenocarcinoma. Both conserved end residues are part of each CDR3. A D gene is named only where the DNA matches it firmly. Where a row states a size, it is once, few, many or the class of an expanded clone; other rows omit it.

v_gene	j_gene	d_gene	abundance	CDR3aa	CDR3nt
TRBV7-2	TRBJ1-4	.	.	CASSPLGRGNEKLFF	TGTGCCAGCAGCCCACTCGGGCGGGGGAATGAAAAACTGTTTTTT
TRBV18	TRBJ1-1	.	once	CASSANTEAFF	TGTGCCAGCTCAGCGAACACTGAAGCTTTCTTT
TRBV11-2	TRBJ1-5	.	.	CASSLGLNHQPQHF	TGTGCCAGCAGCTTGGGGCTCAATCATCAGCCCCAGCATTTT
TRBV19	TRBJ1-1	.	.	CASSKGRANTEAFF	TGTGCCAGTAGTAAAGGACGGGCGAACACTGAAGCTTTCTTT
TRBV30	TRBJ2-7	.	many	CAWTIRGSYEQYF	TGTGCCTGGACCATTAGGGGTTCCTACGAGCAGTACTTC
TRBV29-1	TRBJ1-2	.	.	CSVGMGGYGYTF	TGCAGCGTTGGAATGGGCGGTTATGGCTACACCTTC
TRBV28	TRBJ2-2	.	.	CASNPLADWVSGELFF	TGTGCCAGCAACCCCCTCGCCGATTGGGTCTCCGGGGAGCTGTTTTTT
TRBV28	TRBJ2-7	.	.	CASTHEGYEQYF	TGTGCCAGCACCCATGAAGGCTACGAGCAGTACTTC
TRBV28	TRBJ2-5	.	.	CRSGQETQYF	TGTCGGTCCGGACAGGAGACCCAGTACTTC
TRBV4-2	TRBJ2-5	.	many	CASSQDFSGTQYF	TGTGCCAGCAGCCAAGATTTTAGTGGGACCCAGTACTTC
TRBV7-2	TRBJ2-1	TRBD2	once	CASSLGLAGGGTEQFF	TGTGCCAGCAGCTTAGGGCTAGCGGGAGGAGGGACTGAGCAGTTCTTC
TRBV9	TRBJ2-2	.	.	CASSFRQGGLANTGELFF	TGTGCCAGCAGCTTCCGACAAGGCGGGCTCGCGAACACCGGGGAGCTGTTTTTT
TRBV28	TRBJ1-5	TRBD1	.	CASSGQGSRSNQPQHF	TGTGCCAGCAGTGGACAGGGATCGAGGAGCAATCAGCCCCAGCATTTT
TRBV7-9	TRBJ2-2	.	.	CASSLAGFSGELFF	TGTGCCAGCAGCTTAGCGGGGTTCTCCGGGGAGCTGTTTTTT
TRBV5-1	TRBJ2-7	.	.	CASSLDTYEQYF	TGCGCCAGCAGCCTAGATACCTACGAGCAGTACTTC